The rows below give T cell receptor beta chains drawn from one sample of a study of T cell responses to AZD1222 COVID-19 vaccine. Sequencing was performed with immunoSEQ multiplex PCR; in TCRdb, only in-frame clones are kept and a portion is missing. Among 100,000 to 150,000 clones, approximately 91% were seen once, and the ten largest hold around 1%. The sequenced sample was peripheral blood, obtained 28 days after the second AZD1222 dose. The receptor source for this set is an adult who received the AZD1222 COVID-19 vaccine. CDR3s include the opening cysteine and the closing phenylalanine or tryptophan. A D gene is named only where the DNA matches it firmly. Some rows mark clone size as missing; the rest say once, few, many or name a class of expanded clone.

clone size: -
V gene: TRBV6-1
D gene: -
J gene: TRBJ2-2
CDR3 protein: CASSEEGTGELFF
CDR3 DNA: TGTGCCAGCAGTGAAGAGGGGACCGGGGAGCTGTTTTTT

clone size: -
V gene: TRBV6-5
D gene: -
J gene: TRBJ1-4
CDR3 protein: CASSYSAGANEKLFF
CDR3 DNA: TGTGCCAGCAGTTACTCAGCAGGGGCAAATGAAAAACTGTTTTTT

clone size: -
V gene: TRBV14
D gene: -
J gene: TRBJ1-2
CDR3 protein: CASSQDKGPLEANYGYTF
CDR3 DNA: TGTGCCAGCAGCCAAGATAAAGGGCCCCTGGAGGCTAACTATGGCTACACCTTC

clone size: -
V gene: TRBV7-9
D gene: TRBD2
J gene: TRBJ2-7
CDR3 protein: CASSSRTSGRAGEQYF
CDR3 DNA: TGTGCCAGCAGCTCCCGGACTAGCGGGAGGGCCGGCGAGCAGTACTTC

clone size: -
V gene: TRBV9
D gene: TRBD1
J gene: TRBJ1-5
CDR3 protein: CASSPGQGNQPQHF
CDR3 DNA: TGTGCCAGCAGCCCCGGACAGGGCAATCAGCCCCAGCATTTT

clone size: -
V gene: TRBV29-1
D gene: -
J gene: TRBJ2-2
CDR3 protein: CSVTRDPKWATGELFF
CDR3 DNA: TGCAGCGTTACCCGGGACCCTAAATGGGCCACCGGGGAGCTGTTTTTT

clone size: -
V gene: TRBV9
D gene: -
J gene: TRBJ1-6
CDR3 protein: CASSGRAGYNSPLHF
CDR3 DNA: TGTGCCAGCAGCGGCCGCGCGGGCTATAATTCACCCCTCCACTTT

clone size: -
V gene: TRBV29-1
D gene: -
J gene: TRBJ1-2
CDR3 protein: CSVGGTGRRGYTF
CDR3 DNA: TGCAGCGTGGGGGGTACGGGACGTCGAGGCTACACCTTC

clone size: -
V gene: TRBV7-3
D gene: -
J gene: TRBJ2-1
CDR3 protein: CASSRNGFGGYNEQFF
CDR3 DNA: TGTGCCAGCAGCCGAAACGGGTTCGGGGGTTACAATGAGCAGTTCTTC

clone size: -
V gene: TRBV14
D gene: -
J gene: TRBJ1-1
CDR3 protein: CASSQDLGGNTEAFF
CDR3 DNA: TGTGCCAGCAGCCAAGATCTAGGAGGTAACACTGAAGCTTTCTTT

clone size: -
V gene: TRBV6-2/TRBV6-3
D gene: -
J gene: TRBJ2-7
CDR3 protein: CASSYSAGRMVEQYF
CDR3 DNA: TGTGCCAGCAGTTACTCGGCAGGTAGGATGGTCGAGCAGTACTTC

clone size: -
V gene: TRBV30
D gene: TRBD2
J gene: TRBJ2-2
CDR3 protein: CAWSVRPSGRYTGELFF
CDR3 DNA: TGTGCCTGGAGTGTACGACCTAGCGGGAGGTACACCGGGGAGCTGTTTTTT

clone size: -
V gene: TRBV18
D gene: -
J gene: TRBJ1-4
CDR3 protein: CASSPTINEKLFF
CDR3 DNA: TGTGCCAGCTCACCAACGATTAATGAAAAACTGTTTTTT

clone size: -
V gene: TRBV9
D gene: TRBD1
J gene: TRBJ2-7
CDR3 protein: CASSVGQKDRNNEQYF
CDR3 DNA: TGTGCCAGCAGCGTAGGGCAGAAGGACAGGAACAACGAGCAGTACTTC

clone size: -
V gene: TRBV19
D gene: TRBD2
J gene: TRBJ2-7
CDR3 protein: CASSIFAGGLYEQYF
CDR3 DNA: TGTGCCAGTAGTATCTTCGCGGGAGGGCTCTACGAGCAGTACTTC

clone size: -
V gene: TRBV7-3
D gene: TRBD1
J gene: TRBJ2-7
CDR3 protein: CASSFDRDSYEQYF
CDR3 DNA: TGTGCCAGCAGCTTTGACAGGGATTCCTACGAGCAGTACTTC

clone size: once
V gene: TRBV18
D gene: -
J gene: TRBJ2-5
CDR3 protein: CASSPSGTPQETQYF
CDR3 DNA: TGTGCCAGCTCACCTTCAGGAACTCCCCAAGAGACCCAGTACTTC

clone size: once
V gene: TRBV28
D gene: -
J gene: TRBJ1-2
CDR3 protein: CASSTTPGWGWPYGYTF
CDR3 DNA: TGTGCCAGCAGCACCACCCCTGGTTGGGGGTGGCCCTATGGCTACACCTTC

clone size: -
V gene: TRBV5-1
D gene: -
J gene: TRBJ2-7
CDR3 protein: CASRGQGQGEQYF
CDR3 DNA: TGCGCCAGCAGGGGGCAGGGTCAAGGGGAGCAGTACTTC

clone size: -
V gene: TRBV9
D gene: TRBD1
J gene: TRBJ2-1
CDR3 protein: CASSGNQDRITHNEQFF
CDR3 DNA: TGTGCCAGCAGCGGGAACCAGGACAGGATTACTCACAATGAGCAGTTCTTC

clone size: -
V gene: TRBV11-3
D gene: -
J gene: TRBJ2-1
CDR3 protein: CASSLRLGPFNEQFF
CDR3 DNA: TGTGCCAGCAGCTTGAGACTAGGCCCTTTCAATGAGCAGTTCTTC

clone size: -
V gene: TRBV4-2
D gene: -
J gene: TRBJ1-4
CDR3 protein: CASSQVGEKLFF
CDR3 DNA: TGTGCCAGCAGCCAAGTTGGGGAAAAACTGTTTTTT

clone size: -
V gene: TRBV28
D gene: -
J gene: TRBJ2-5
CDR3 protein: CASSPPNRHFQETQYF
CDR3 DNA: TGTGCCAGCAGTCCTCCGAACCGACACTTCCAAGAGACCCAGTACTTC

clone size: -
V gene: TRBV2
D gene: TRBD1
J gene: TRBJ1-5
CDR3 protein: CASRRDRALNQPQHF
CDR3 DNA: TGTGCCAGCAGGAGGGACAGGGCCTTAAATCAGCCCCAGCATTTT

clone size: -
V gene: TRBV7-8
D gene: TRBD1
J gene: TRBJ1-4
CDR3 protein: CASSLARFGTGEWGNEKLFF
CDR3 DNA: TGTGCCAGCAGCTTAGCGCGATTCGGGACAGGCGAATGGGGTAATGAAAAACTGTTTTTT

clone size: -
V gene: TRBV7-9
D gene: -
J gene: TRBJ1-2
CDR3 protein: CASSLEGYGYTF
CDR3 DNA: TGTGCCAGCAGCTTGGAAGGATATGGCTACACCTTC

clone size: -
V gene: TRBV5-1
D gene: -
J gene: TRBJ1-2
CDR3 protein: CASSPPSSGVGYTF
CDR3 DNA: TGCGCCAGCAGTCCCCCCTCCTCCGGCGTTGGCTACACCTTC

clone size: -
V gene: TRBV12-3/TRBV12-4
D gene: TRBD1
J gene: TRBJ2-2
CDR3 protein: CASSLRQGGELFF
CDR3 DNA: TGTGCCAGCAGTTTACGACAGGGCGGGGAGCTGTTTTTT

clone size: -
V gene: TRBV28
D gene: TRBD1
J gene: TRBJ2-7
CDR3 protein: CASSLLSGQGIGGGEQYF
CDR3 DNA: TGTGCCAGCAGTTTACTTTCGGGACAGGGGATAGGAGGTGGGGAGCAGTACTTC

clone size: -
V gene: TRBV6-5
D gene: -
J gene: TRBJ1-5
CDR3 protein: CASSYGVGNQPQHF
CDR3 DNA: TGTGCCAGCAGTTACGGGGTGGGCAATCAGCCCCAGCATTTT

clone size: -
V gene: TRBV3-1/TRBV3-2
D gene: -
J gene: TRBJ2-2
CDR3 protein: CASSQGGRVSGELFF
CDR3 DNA: TGTGCCAGCAGCCAAGGGGGCAGGGTCTCCGGGGAGCTGTTTTTT

clone size: -
V gene: TRBV10-3
D gene: -
J gene: TRBJ1-1
CDR3 protein: CAITAGNTEAFF
CDR3 DNA: TGTGCCATCACGGCAGGGAACACTGAAGCTTTCTTT